What follows is one T cell receptor beta chain and its context. The antigen is unknown. Each sample yielded at least 7 million isolated PBMCs. CDR1 is LGHNA and CDR2 is YNFKEQ in the germline V gene. The CDR3 contains 15 residues. The ends were cut back, 2 bases at V and 0 bases at J, with 10 bases in the middle. A J-beta primer mix and a sample-barcoded 5' primer were used in a second PCR of about 7 to 11 cycles. Template switching added a 12-random-nucleotide identifier to every cDNA molecule. Using its own MiXCR run on the 5' RACE reads, TCRdb lists one record per CDR3 protein. The sample shows 780,000 or so distinct CDR3 sequences, roughly 25% of them seen only once. This sample is drawn from a study of blood T cells in healthy people across ages. Study results and caveats: PBMCs went unsorted, and a conclusive naive versus antigen-experienced comparison was therefore prevented.

This same sample was also taken into another study, of T cells of mothers and their children.

The V call is TRBV4-2, the J call TRBJ2-5, with a possible D match to TRBD2 (6 bases). This TCR came from a boy between 10 and 17 years old in good health. The sample comprised blood. CDR3 region: CASSQISGDQETQYF. Here the CDR3 DNA reads TGTGCCAGCAGCCAAATTAGCGGAGACCAAGAGACCCAGTACTTC.